A selection of T cell receptor beta chains follows, all from one sample in a study of shared clonotypes between healthy human individuals. Generated by immunoSEQ multiplex PCR, the TCRdb table keeps only in-frame clones and is missing some. Of fewer than 850,000 clones listed, 90% are singletons. Sequencing was carried out using memory CD8+ T cells from PBMCs. These TCRs come from a man in his late teens or twenties in good health. Some clones in this sample may be carry-over from other donors' samples. CDR3s include the opening cysteine and the closing phenylalanine or tryptophan. A D gene is named only where the DNA matches it firmly. A row's size may be missing; if present it is once, few, many or a size class.

-	-	TRBV4-1	TRBJ2-7	CASSPVGGGYEQYF	TGCGCCAGCAGCCCAGTGGGAGGGGGCTACGAGCAGTACTTC
-	-	TRBV9	TRBJ1-1	CASSPHRALNTEAFF	TGTGCCAGCAGCCCCCACAGGGCCCTGAACACTGAAGCTTTCTTT
-	-	TRBV14	TRBJ2-7	CASSQVLAGPGPYEQYF	TGTGCCAGCAGCCAAGTTTTGGCGGGCCCGGGGCCCTACGAGCAGTACTTC
-	-	TRBV5-1	TRBJ2-2	CASFLTVGTGELFF	TGCGCCAGCTTTTTGACTGTCGGAACCGGGGAGCTGTTTTTT
TRBD2	few	TRBV7-9	TRBJ2-2	CASSTGLAGYGGELFF	TGTGCCAGCAGCACGGGACTAGCGGGATATGGCGGGGAGCTGTTTTTT
TRBD1	-	TRBV4-3	TRBJ1-4	CASSQDMQGDRGREKLFF	TGCGCCAGCAGCCAAGATATGCAGGGCGACAGGGGTAGGGAAAAACTGTTTTTT
TRBD2	-	TRBV19	TRBJ2-1	CASSIRPKLAESYNEQFF	TGTGCCAGTAGTATAAGGCCAAAACTAGCGGAATCCTACAATGAGCAGTTCTTC
TRBD1	-	TRBV19	TRBJ1-1	CASSIGGTGLTEAFF	TGTGCCAGTAGTATAGGCGGGACAGGGCTCACTGAAGCTTTCTTT
-	once	TRBV28	TRBJ2-3	CASSSENTDTQYF	TGTGCCAGCAGTTCAGAAAACACAGATACGCAGTATTTT
-	-	TRBV27	TRBJ2-6	CASSLRESGANVLTF	TGTGCCAGCAGTCTAAGGGAATCTGGGGCCAACGTCCTGACTTTC
-	-	TRBV28	TRBJ2-7	CASSPRSGQYEQYF	TGTGCCAGCAGCCCCCGGTCGGGGCAATACGAGCAGTACTTC
-	-	TRBV28	TRBJ1-1	CASSSSPMNTEAFF	TGTGCCAGCAGTTCGTCACCCATGAACACTGAAGCTTTCTTT
TRBD2	-	TRBV9	TRBJ2-3	CASSVELAGAGDTQYF	TGTGCCAGCAGTGTTGAGTTGGCGGGAGCGGGAGATACGCAGTATTTT
-	-	TRBV19	TRBJ1-1	CASSIPRRGRTEAFF	TGTGCCAGTAGTATTCCCCGCAGGGGAAGAACTGAAGCTTTCTTT
-	-	TRBV6-5	TRBJ2-7	CASSPRGLVDHEQYF	TGTGCCAGCAGCCCCCGGGGGTTAGTAGACCACGAGCAGTACTTC
-	-	TRBV30	TRBJ1-2	CAWRGLGYTF	TGTGCCTGGAGGGGGCTTGGCTACACCTTC
TRBD2	-	TRBV7-6	TRBJ2-1	CASSLAASGKYNEQFF	TGTGCCAGCAGCTTAGCGGCTAGCGGGAAATACAATGAGCAGTTCTTC
-	once	TRBV7-9	TRBJ1-4	CAIYREKLFF	TGTGCCATATACAGGGAAAAACTGTTTTTT
TRBD1	-	TRBV29-1	TRBJ1-2	CSVEDRVYGYTF	TGCAGCGTTGAGGACAGGGTTTATGGCTACACCTTC
-	-	TRBV27	TRBJ2-7	CASSTSPLSYEQYF	TGTGCCAGCTCGACCTCACCCCTCTCCTACGAGCAGTACTTC
-	-	TRBV6-5	TRBJ1-1	CASSYRGLNTEAFF	TGTGCCAGCAGTTATCGGGGCCTGAACACTGAAGCTTTCTTT
-	-	TRBV18	TRBJ2-3	CASSPPQADTQYF	TGTGCCAGCTCACCACCGCAGGCAGATACGCAGTATTTT
-	-	TRBV28	TRBJ1-3	CASSLLGGVSGNTIYF	TGTGCCAGCAGTTTATTGGGGGGCGTCTCTGGAAACACCATATATTTT
TRBD2	-	TRBV9	TRBJ2-1	CASSPGRGLAGVDEQFF	TGTGCCAGCAGCCCAGGCAGGGGACTAGCGGGAGTAGATGAGCAGTTCTTC
TRBD2	once	TRBV7-2	TRBJ2-2	CASSPGLRGGAGELFF	TGTGCCAGCAGCCCAGGGTTGCGGGGAGGGGCCGGGGAGCTGTTTTTT
TRBD1	-	TRBV28	TRBJ2-3	CASSFPSGQGPDTQYF	TGTGCCAGCAGTTTTCCTTCAGGACAGGGGCCAGATACGCAGTATTTT
-	few	TRBV28	TRBJ1-5	CASSFPGGGNQPQHF	TGTGCCAGCAGTTTCCCCGGTGGGGGTAATCAGCCCCAGCATTTT
-	-	TRBV2	TRBJ2-1	CASRRPVDEQFF	TGTGCCAGCAGAAGACCTGTGGATGAGCAGTTCTTC
TRBD2	once	TRBV10-3	TRBJ2-1	CAISETPGRGVYNEQFF	TGTGCCATCAGTGAAACCCCCGGGAGGGGGGTTTACAATGAGCAGTTCTTC
TRBD2	-	TRBV28	TRBJ2-3	CASSSIRRWGSGRVTDTQYF	TGTGCCAGCAGTTCAATCCGTAGGTGGGGTAGCGGGAGGGTGACAGATACGCAGTATTTT
TRBD2	-	TRBV14	TRBJ2-7	CASSQGGLAGFYEQYF	TGTGCCAGCAGCCAAGGAGGACTAGCGGGTTTCTACGAGCAGTACTTC
TRBD2	-	TRBV9	TRBJ2-2	CASSIPAGLGTGELFF	TGTGCCAGCAGCATTCCAGCGGGGTTGGGCACCGGGGAGCTGTTTTTT
-	once	TRBV27	TRBJ1-2	CASRERGDYGYTF	TGTGCCAGCAGGGAACGGGGGGACTATGGCTACACCTTC
-	-	TRBV28	TRBJ1-3	CASNSEEIGNTIYF	TGTGCCAGCAACTCTGAAGAAATTGGAAACACCATATATTTT
-	-	TRBV2	TRBJ1-5	CASSEAMAYSDQPQHF	TGTGCCAGCAGTGAAGCTATGGCATACTCAGATCAGCCCCAGCATTTT
-	-	TRBV14	TRBJ2-1	CASSQDTSNEQFF	TGTGCCAGCAGCCAAGATACGTCCAATGAGCAGTTCTTC
-	-	TRBV5-6	TRBJ2-7	CASSQGLREQYF	TGTGCCAGCAGCCAGGGACTTCGCGAGCAGTACTTC
TRBD1	-	TRBV10-3	TRBJ2-1	CAISDRDRDYNEQFF	TGTGCCATCAGTGACCGGGACAGGGACTACAATGAGCAGTTCTTC
-	once	TRBV5-6	TRBJ2-2	CASSLGAPLAEGDTGELFF	TGTGCCAGCAGCTTGGGGGCCCCCCTAGCGGAGGGGGACACCGGGGAGCTGTTTTTT
-	-	TRBV9	TRBJ2-3	CASSVGDSLADTQYF	TGTGCCAGCAGCGTAGGGGACTCGTTGGCAGATACGCAGTATTTT
TRBD2	once	TRBV2	TRBJ2-7	CASSASSGRLSSYEQYF	TGTGCCAGCAGTGCGTCTAGCGGGAGACTAAGTTCCTACGAGCAGTACTTC
TRBD2	-	TRBV6-1	TRBJ2-7	CASSGQLAGVLSYEQYF	TGTGCCAGCAGTGGACAACTAGCGGGAGTCCTCTCCTACGAGCAGTACTTC
-	-	TRBV25-1	TRBJ2-7	CASSEFGSSNYEQYF	TGTGCCAGCAGTGAATTCGGGAGCTCGAACTACGAGCAGTACTTC
TRBD2	-	TRBV19	TRBJ2-7	CASSIGTSGHYEQYF	TGTGCCAGTAGTATAGGAACTAGCGGGCACTACGAGCAGTACTTC
TRBD2	-	TRBV9	TRBJ2-1	CASSAKTSGSWSAGEQFF	TGTGCCAGCAGCGCGAAAACTAGCGGGAGTTGGTCCGCTGGCGAGCAGTTCTTC
TRBD1	-	TRBV27	TRBJ2-1	CASSVRDRVNEQFF	TGTGCCAGCAGTGTCCGGGACAGGGTTAATGAGCAGTTCTTC
-	few	TRBV6-1	TRBJ1-5	CASSPGWPQHF	TGTGCCAGCAGTCCCGGTTGGCCCCAGCATTTT
-	-	TRBV27	TRBJ1-1	CASRHRDSVTEAFF	TGTGCCAGCAGACACCGGGATTCGGTCACTGAAGCTTTCTTT
-	many	TRBV29-1	TRBJ2-1	CSVEGILTGAPLNNEQFF	TGCAGCGTTGAAGGAATTTTGACAGGTGCCCCCCTAAACAATGAGCAGTTCTTC
-	-	TRBV27	TRBJ2-3	CASSLNPTLSSGDTDTQYF	TGTGCCAGCAGTTTAAACCCTACCCTAAGCAGCGGAGACACAGATACGCAGTATTTT
-	-	TRBV30	TRBJ1-5	CAWSFFWTVKNVGQPQHF	TGTGCCTGGAGTTTTTTTTGGACAGTAAAAAACGTAGGTCAGCCCCAGCATTTT
TRBD1	-	TRBV6-5	TRBJ2-5	CASGQVQETQYF	TGTGCCAGCGGACAGGTCCAAGAGACCCAGTACTTC
TRBD2	once	TRBV5-1	TRBJ2-1	CASSLTSGSSYNEQFF	TGCGCCAGCAGCCTGACTAGCGGGAGCTCCTACAATGAGCAGTTCTTC
-	-	TRBV30	TRBJ2-7	CAWGRRVRSYEQYF	TGTGCCTGGGGAAGGAGGGTACGGTCCTACGAGCAGTACTTC